Listed below are T cell receptor beta chains from one sample, sequenced in a study of identical twins. Each CDR3 protein is one row after TCRdb ran MiXCR on the 5' RACE reads. Among roughly 200,000 distinct CDR3 sequences listed, 15% to 20% were seen once. The data were also submitted as part of a second study, on T cells expressing NK-cell markers.

Material: CD8+ T cells sorted from blood. Receptors originate from a woman aged 18-29 years in good health. Both conserved end residues are part of each CDR3.

J: TRBJ2-2
V: TRBV7-8
CDR3: CASSWLETGTGELFF

J: TRBJ1-1
V: TRBV12-3/TRBV12-4
CDR3: CASSTAILDTEAFF

J: TRBJ1-1
V: TRBV9
CDR3: CASSVAGSGVRTEAFF

J: TRBJ2-7
V: TRBV10-3
CDR3: CARFMGREVTQQYF

J: TRBJ2-5
V: TRBV20-1
CDR3: CSARDTWETQYF

J: TRBJ2-7
V: TRBV5-4
CDR3: CASSFRGGDYEQYF

J: TRBJ2-1
V: TRBV6-4
CDR3: CASSDSSQGFNEQFF

J: TRBJ2-2
V: TRBV20-1
CDR3: CSAREPGTGNTGELFF

J: TRBJ1-2
V: TRBV30
CDR3: CAWAISPGQSYGYTF

J: TRBJ2-5
V: TRBV7-2
CDR3: CASSLADHGAETQYF

J: TRBJ2-1
V: TRBV12-3/TRBV12-4
CDR3: CASKEGTYNEQFF

J: TRBJ2-5
V: TRBV20-1
CDR3: CSGRGLAGETQYF

J: TRBJ2-7
V: TRBV7-8
CDR3: CASSSGAGPSYEQYF

J: TRBJ2-3
V: TRBV7-2
CDR3: CASSWRVASRVDTQYF

J: TRBJ2-7
V: TRBV12-5
CDR3: CASGPAPGKPYEQYF

J: TRBJ1-2
V: TRBV29-1
CDR3: CSVGRGDGYTF